This T cell receptor beta chain was documented in a study of OX40 agonist ivuxolimab in advanced cancers. This CDR3 contains 15 residues. CDR1 is MGHRA, CDR2 YSYEKL, per germline. After removal of 6 bases from V and 2 bases from J, the junction contained 8 bases not matched to a gene. Sequencing was performed with immunoSEQ multiplex PCR; in TCRdb, only in-frame clones are kept and a portion is missing. The profile shows 75,000 to 80,000 clones, roughly 91% of them singletons. The sample here was CD4+ or CD8+ T cells sorted from blood, taken in a trial of the OX40 agonist ivuxolimab. This sequence originates from an adult with an advanced solid tumor such as melanoma, head and neck, liver or kidney cancer. The V gene is TRBV4-1, the J gene TRBJ2-3, with TRBD1 matching over 7 bases. CDR3 protein: CASSYRQGNTDTQYF. CDR3 nucleotide sequence: TGCGCCAGCAGTTATAGACAGGGAAACACAGATACGCAGTATTTT.